The next 20 T cell receptor beta chains were all read from a single sample in a study of cytomegalovirus exposure and HLA in healthy donors. The PCR contained 60 Vbeta and 13 Jbeta primers. Produced via immunoSEQ multiplex PCR; TCRdb's table is partial and in-frame only. The repertoire consists of 160,000 or so clones, with 79% occurring once and the leading ten covering roughly 1.9%. Specimen: PBMCs. The receptors were gathered from a man in his forties in good health and CMV-seronegative.

The chain couples TRBV9 to TRBJ1-3, with D maybe TRBD1 (5 bases). Trimming removed 2 bases at V and 3 bases at J, with 15 bases between. The CDR3 covers 16 residues. Germline values: CDR1 SGDLS, CDR2 YYNGEE. CDR3 nucleotides: TGTGCCAGCAGCGTTGGGGGGGGAGGCGTTGGAAACACCATATATTTT. Its translation is CASSVGGGGVGNTIYF.

The chain couples TRBV28 to TRBJ2-3, with D possibly being TRBD2 (6 bases). Germline CDR1 is MDHEN and CDR2 is SYDVKM. CDR3 length: 17 amino acids. V was clipped by 6 bases and J by 10 bases, with 29 bases between them. CDR3 coding DNA: TGTGCCAGCAGCCCAATGGGAGGTGGGCGAATCGTCCGGGCGCAGTATTTT. It is translated as CASSPMGGGRIVRAQYF.

The V and J genes are TRBV7-2 and TRBJ2-5; TRBD2 agrees at 9 bases. The J call could be wrong; TRBJ2-7 is a better fit for the DNA end. Germline V gives CDR1 SGHTA, CDR2 FQGNSA. The CDR3 is 14 residues long. CDR3 loop: CASSTGLAPYEQYF. CDR3 nucleotide sequence: TGTGCCAGCAGCACGGGACTAGCACCCTACGAGCAGTACTTC.

The chain recombines TRBV28 with TRBJ2-2; 7 bases fit TRBD1. Trimming cost V 10 bases and J 4 bases; bases outside gene matches: 6. Looked up from germline, CDR1 is MDHEN and CDR2 is SYDVKM. The CDR3 runs 13 residues. The CDR3 loop reads CATLQGTTGELFF. The CDR3 DNA sequence: TGTGCCACCTTACAGGGGACCACCGGGGAGCTGTTTTTT. The full variable domain, with the rest looked up from reference TRBV28 and TRBJ2-2, is DVKVTQSSRYLVKRTGEKVFLECVQDMDHENMFWYRQDPGLGLRLIYFSYDVKMKEKGDIPEGYSVSREKKERFSLILESASTNQTSMYLCATLQGTTGELFFGEGSRLTVL.

The chain links TRBV30 to TRBJ2-3, with D possibly being TRBD2 (5 bases). This CDR3 is 14 amino acids long. V dropped 3 bases and J dropped 3 bases, with 13 bases sitting between them. The germline CDR1 and CDR2 sequences are GTSNPN and SVGIG (reference sequence). CDR3 sequence: CAWSRMGGTDTQYF. DNA for the CDR3: TGTGCCTGGAGCCGCATGGGCGGGACAGATACGCAGTATTTT.

The rearrangement uses TRBV5-1 and TRBJ1-5, with 7 bases that match TRBD1. CDR3 length: 14 amino acids. Germline V gene lookup returns CDR1 SGHRS and CDR2 YFSETQ. The V and J ends lost 5 bases and 4 bases, in that order; junction bases with no gene match: 6. CDR3 DNA: TGCGCCAGCAGTGAGTCAGGGGGTAATCAGCCCCAGCATTTT. The encoded protein is CASSESGGNQPQHF.

The CDR3 DNA is TGTGCCAGTACTACAGGGGGAAACATTCAGTACTTC. This translates into CASTTGGNIQYF. J is TRBJ2-4 and V is TRBV19; 8 positions match TRBD1. Germline loops: CDR1 LNHDA, CDR2 SQIVND (reference sequence). The CDR3 has 12 residues. The junction had 2 bases not matched to a gene; V was cut back by 7 bases and J by 6 bases.

The chain combines TRBV7-2 with TRBJ2-1; D unresolved. The CDR3 length is 14 residues. Looked up from germline, CDR1 is SGHTA and CDR2 is FQGNSA. Trimming took off 5 bases at V and 0 bases at J, with 8 bases between the two ends. The CDR3 nucleotides read TGTGCCAGCAGCCCCCGTAGCTCCTACAATGAGCAGTTCTTC. Translating gives CASSPRSSYNEQFF.

V gene TRBV5-4 combines with J gene TRBJ2-7; 9 bases line up with TRBD2. The CDR3 loop spans 12 amino acids. V lost 2 bases, J lost 6 bases, and 0 bases stayed unmatched. Germline CDR1 and CDR2: SGHNT and YYREEE (reference sequence). CDR3 DNA sequence: TGTGCCAGCAGCTTTAGCGGGGGCGAGCAGTACTTC. It translates to CASSFSGGEQYF.

The chain couples TRBV6-5 to TRBJ2-1; 9 bases are shared with TRBD2. V shed 5 bases, J shed 5 bases, and the junction held 4 bases outside the gene matches. There are 14 residues in the CDR3. The V gene's germline CDR1 is MNHEY and CDR2 SVGAGI. The CDR3 loop is CASSKPSGNNEQFF. DNA for the CDR3: TGTGCCAGCAGTAAACCTAGCGGGAACAATGAGCAGTTCTTC.

J is TRBJ2-7 and V is TRBV11-1; 11 nucleotides align to TRBD2. The length of the CDR3 is 14 residues. V was pared by 5 bases and J by 3 bases, with 3 bases of the junction left unmatched. CDR1 is SGHAT, CDR2 FQDESV, per germline (reference sequence). CDR3 coding DNA: TGTGCCAGCAGCGCCGGGACTAGCGGCTACGAGCAGTACTTC. Its translation is CASSAGTSGYEQYF.

The chain employs TRBV5-1 and TRBJ1-4; 9 nucleotides line up with TRBD1. The length of the CDR3 is 14 residues. CDR1 and CDR2 from the germline V gene are SGHRS and YFSETQ. J was trimmed by 8 bases and V by 9 bases; bases with no gene match: 11. CDR3 amino acids: CATASGTGREKLFF. DNA of the CDR3: TGCGCCACCGCCTCCGGGACAGGGCGAGAAAAACTGTTTTTT.

This clone was counted once. The chain couples TRBV29-1 to TRBJ2-2; 7 nucleotides line up with TRBD1. Germline V gene sequence: CDR1 SQVTM, CDR2 ANQGSEA. After removal of 4 bases from V and 4 bases from J, the junction contained 9 bases not matched to a gene. This CDR3 has 15 residues. The CDR3 sequence is CSVAIRQGSTGELFF. CDR3 DNA: TGCAGCGTTGCTATCCGACAGGGTAGCACCGGGGAGCTGTTTTTT.

A single count supports this clone. The V gene is TRBV4-1, the J gene TRBJ1-4; TRBD1 might be the D (6 bases). The CDR3 contains 16 residues. V lost 1 base to trimming and J lost 3 bases, with 12 bases between them. Germline values: CDR1 MGHRA, CDR2 YSYEKL. CDR3 bases: TGCGCCAGCAGCCAAGGATCCCAGGGGCCTAATGAAAAACTGTTTTTT. Amino acids: CASSQGSQGPNEKLFF.

The genes are TRBV2 and TRBJ2-3; no clear D. The CDR3 has 15 amino acids. The germline gives CDR1 SNHLY, CDR2 FYNNEI. Trimming cost V 3 bases and J 0 bases, with 10 bases left between them. The chain's CDR3 is CASSDAFQSTDTQYF. The CDR3 DNA follows: TGTGCCAGCAGTGACGCATTTCAGAGCACAGATACGCAGTATTTT.

The rearrangement links TRBV28 to TRBJ2-6; D remains unclear. The CDR3 runs 17 residues. V lost 6 bases and J 0 bases, leaving 15 bases between the germline ends. CDR1 is MDHEN and CDR2 is SYDVKM in the germline V gene. The DNA for the CDR3 is TGTGCCAGCAGCCCCAGTACGGGTACCTCTGGGGCCAACGTCCTGACTTTC. Its translation: CASSPSTGTSGANVLTF.

As to this clone: Within the sample, other DNA sequences also encode this same CDR3. The chain couples TRBV2 to TRBJ2-5; D is unresolved. Trimming took off 6 bases at V and 2 bases at J, with 4 bases between the two ends. In germline, CDR1 is SNHLY, CDR2 FYNNEI. This CDR3 has 11 residues. CDR3 residues: CASSLQETQYF. The CDR3 DNA is TGTGCCAGCAGCCTTCAAGAGACCCAGTACTTC.

CDR3 in DNA: TGTGCCAGCAGGGACCGACAGAATACCAATGAGCAGTTCTTC. Its protein is CASRDRQNTNEQFF. The V call is TRBV5-6, the J call TRBJ2-1; the D gene is possibly TRBD1 (5 bases). The CDR3 sequence is 14 residues long. Germline lookup yields CDR1 SGHDT and CDR2 YYEEEE. Trimming shortened V by 5 bases and J by 6 bases, and 15 bases separated the two germline ends. The full variable domain, with the rest looked up from reference TRBV5-6 and TRBJ2-1, is DAGVTQSPTHLIKTRGQQVTLRCSPKSGHDTVSWYQQALGQGPQFIFQYYEEEERQRGNFPDRFSGHQFPNYSSELNVNALLLGDSALYLCASRDRQNTNEQFFGPGTRLTVL.

The chain's CDR3 is CASSLGPFTDTQYF. DNA of the CDR3: TGTGCCAGCAGCTTGGGTCCCTTCACAGATACGCAGTATTTT. This chain connects TRBV5-4 to TRBJ2-3; D remains ambiguous. The CDR3 is 14 residues long. The V end lost 0 bases, the J end lost 2 bases, and 7 bases lay between the germline ends. Germline V gene lookup returns CDR1 SGHNT and CDR2 YYREEE (reference sequence).

The chain uses TRBV5-1 and TRBJ2-7; D is ambiguous. The V gene lost 4 bases and the J gene lost 1 base, with 6 bases spanning the gap. CDR1 is SGHRS and CDR2 is YFSETQ in the germline V gene. The CDR3 is 12 residues long. CDR3 sequence (DNA): TGCGCCAGCAGCCCGGGTTCCTACGAGCAGTACTTC. Its translation is CASSPGSYEQYF.